Shown below are 28 T cell receptor beta chains from a single sample sequenced in a study of vaccination and CD4 T cells after COVID-19. Treatment of the sample: roughly 10-day PBMC culture with coronavirus spike peptide pools or control peptides (ViraFEST assay). Antigens of these TCRs are unknown. Cultured CD4+ T cell DNA underwent sequencing with the Oncomine TCR Beta short-read assay. TCRdb used MiXCR to reprocess the PCR reads, holding one entry per CDR3 protein. The sample holds around 14,000 distinct CDR3 sequences; 52% are singletons and the top ten take over 8%. Sequences were obtained from CD4+ T cells from blood, cultured in vitro. The receptors here all came from a human donor who had recovered from COVID-19.

The rearrangement joins TRBV2 to TRBJ1-5; D is possibly TRBD1 (5 bases). Germline V CDR1 and CDR2: SNHLY, FYNNEI. Trimming removed 7 bases at V and 3 bases at J, with 10 bases between. The CDR3 contains 13 residues. CDR3 DNA sequence: TGTGCCAGCATCGGGGGACCCAATCAGCCCCAGCATTTT. As protein: CASIGGPNQPQHF.

This clonotype was picked up a small number of times. The J gene is TRBJ2-2, the V gene TRBV11-2; 14 bases match TRBD2. The V segment lost 7 bases and the J segment 7 bases; nucleotides outside the gene matches: 11. This CDR3 region has 17 residues. Per germline, CDR1 SGHAT and CDR2 FQNNGV. This chain's CDR3 is CASTGRLAGGPGGELFF. The CDR3 DNA sequence: TGTGCCAGCACCGGCCGACTAGCGGGAGGGCCAGGCGGGGAGCTGTTTTTT.

This clonotype was counted once. The CDR3 here is CASSLPTSTDTQYF. The CDR3 DNA follows: TGTGCCAGCAGCCTACCCACTAGCACAGATACGCAGTATTTT. J is TRBJ2-3 and V is TRBV5-4, with D unresolved. This CDR3 spans 14 amino acids. Germline CDR1 reads SGHNT; CDR2 reads YYREEE (reference sequence). V was trimmed by 4 bases and J by 0 bases, leaving 9 bases between them.

The rearrangement joins TRBV2 to TRBJ1-2, with a possible D match to TRBD1 (6 bases). The CDR3 is made up of 14 amino acids. Germline loops: CDR1 SNHLY, CDR2 FYNNEI. Deletions cut 6 bases from V and 4 bases from J, with 15 bases between. The CDR3 sequence: CASRYNDRLYGYTF. CDR3 nucleotide sequence: TGTGCCAGCAGGTACAATGACAGGCTCTATGGCTACACCTTC.

This clonotype was observed a handful of times. The chain recombines TRBV20-1 with TRBJ2-7; TRBD2 matches 9 bases. CDR1 is DFQATT, CDR2 SNEGSKA, per germline (reference sequence). V lost 1 base, J lost 3 bases, and 7 bases stayed unmatched. The CDR3 is 15 amino acids. CDR3 loop: CSARGWGGGGYEQYF. Here the CDR3 DNA reads TGCAGTGCTAGAGGCTGGGGCGGGGGGGGCTACGAGCAGTACTTC.

The chain recombines TRBV20-1 with TRBJ1-2, with 7 positions matching TRBD1. This CDR3 is 13 amino acids long. V dropped 3 bases and J dropped 5; count of bases not matched to a gene: 6. CDR1 DFQATT and CDR2 SNEGSKA come from the germline V gene (reference sequence). Written as DNA, the CDR3 is TGCAGTGCTAGGCGACAGGGACCATATGGCTACACCTTC. Protein sequence: CSARRQGPYGYTF.

The rearrangement links TRBV19 to TRBJ2-3; D remains unclear. This CDR3 has 11 residues. Trimming took 5 bases from V and 6 from J, leaving 6 bases between them. Per the germline V gene, CDR1 is LNHDA and CDR2 is SQIVND (reference sequence). The CDR3 region is CASSYRDTQYF. As DNA, the CDR3 is TGTGCCAGTAGTTACCGTGATACGCAGTATTTT. Full variable domain (remainder filled in from reference TRBV19 and TRBJ2-3): DGGITQSPKYLFRKEGQNVTLSCEQNLNHDAMYWYRQDPGQGLRLIYYSQIVNDFQKGDIAEGYSVSREKKESFPLTVTSAQKNPTAFYLCASSYRDTQYFGPGTRLTVL.

The genes are TRBV20-1 and TRBJ2-7; D is undetermined. The ends were cut back, 3 bases at V and 7 bases at J, with 13 bases in the middle. Germline V CDR1 and CDR2: DFQATT, SNEGSKA (reference sequence). This CDR3 has 12 amino acids. The CDR3 sequence: CSASGRLGEQYF. CDR3 DNA sequence: TGCAGTGCTAGCGGCAGACTGGGAGAGCAGTACTTC.

This clonotype was detected only a few times. The J gene is TRBJ2-2, the V gene TRBV24-1; 9 bases match TRBD1. The V gene end was trimmed by 6 bases and the J gene end by 5 bases; junction bases not matched to a gene: 6. This CDR3 has 15 amino acids. Germline V gene lookup returns CDR1 KGHDR and CDR2 SFDVKD. Here the CDR3 DNA reads TGTGCCACCAGTCCCGGGACAGGGAGGACCGGGGAGCTGTTTTTT. This sequence encodes CATSPGTGRTGELFF.

This clonotype turned up a few times. The J gene is TRBJ2-7, the V gene TRBV20-1; possibly TRBD1 for D (5 bases). The V gene lost 5 bases and the J gene lost 0 bases, with 14 bases spanning the gap. Germline lookup yields CDR1 DFQATT and CDR2 SNEGSKA (reference sequence). The length of the CDR3 is 14 residues. CDR3 amino acids: CSAPDSIASYEQYF. The CDR3 coding sequence is TGCAGTGCTCCTGACAGCATTGCCTCCTACGAGCAGTACTTC.

This clonotype has just one count. This chain links TRBV11-3 with TRBJ2-6; D gene uncertain. CDR1 and CDR2 from the germline V gene are SGHNT and YENEEA. This CDR3 region has 15 residues. V lost 4 bases and J 1 base, leaving 8 bases between the germline ends. CDR3 DNA: TGTGCCAGCAGCTCCTGGGGTTCTGGGGCCAACGTCCTGACTTTC. It specifies CASSSWGSGANVLTF.

The chain recombines TRBV11-2 with TRBJ1-5; 9 nucleotides match TRBD1. Germline trimming cut 5 bases from V and 7 bases from J; bases unmatched to any gene: 12. This CDR3 is built from 16 residues. Germline V gene lookup returns CDR1 SGHAT and CDR2 FQNNGV. The CDR3 sequence is CASSGPGTGFGQPQHF. The CDR3 nucleotides read TGTGCCAGCAGCGGACCCGGGACAGGGTTTGGCCAGCCCCAGCATTTT. The full variable domain, rest sourced from reference TRBV11-2 and TRBJ1-5, is EAGVAQSPRYKIIEKRQSVAFWCNPISGHATLYWYQQILGQGPKLLIQFQNNGVVDDSQLPKDRFSAERLKGVDSTLKIQPAKLEDSAVYLCASSGPGTGFGQPQHFGDGTRLSIL.

The rearrangement joins TRBV7-2 to TRBJ2-5; 7 nucleotides line up with TRBD1. Looked up from germline, CDR1 is SGHTA and CDR2 is FQGNSA. Germline trimming cut 11 bases from V and 5 bases from J; bases unmatched to any gene: 8. The CDR3 loop spans 12 amino acids. The CDR3, as DNA: TGTGCCTCCGGGACAGACCTTGAGACCCAGTACTTC. It is translated as CASGTDLETQYF.

V and J are TRBV6-1 and TRBJ2-5; tentatively, D is TRBD2 (6 bases). The CDR3 consists of 14 residues. Germline assignment: CDR1 MNHNS and CDR2 SASEGT. The ends were cut back, 6 bases at V and 4 bases at J, with 15 bases in the middle. DNA of the CDR3: TGTGCCAGCAGGGCGACGCGGGAAGGAGAGACCCAGTACTTC. Translation gives CASRATREGETQYF.

In its sample, this clonotype was seen a few times. This rearrangement joins TRBV20-1 to TRBJ2-3; D uncertain. The CDR3 has 11 amino acids. CDR1 is DFQATT and CDR2 is SNEGSKA in the germline V gene (reference sequence). This CDR3 reads CRPDFADTQYF. CDR3 DNA sequence: TGCAGGCCGGATTTCGCAGATACGCAGTATTTT.

As to this clonotype: The junction shows a germline mismatch at one end, possibly a read error. The chain couples TRBV6-2 or TRBV6-3 to TRBJ2-5, with 8 bases matching TRBD2. The CDR3 is 15 amino acids. Germline V gene lookup returns CDR1 MNHEY and CDR2 SVGEGT. The CDR3 sequence is CASSYSGGAVETQYF. Written as DNA, the CDR3 is TGTGCCAGCAGCTACTCGGGGGGGGCGGTGGAGACCCAGTACTTC.

This clonotype showed up just a few times. This chain uses TRBV7-3 with TRBJ2-3; the match to TRBD1 covers 10 bases. The CDR3 contains 15 residues. V was pared by 5 bases and J by 12 bases, with 14 bases of the junction left unmatched. Per the germline V gene, CDR1 is SGHTA and CDR2 is FQGTGA. The CDR3 coding sequence is TGTGCCAGCAGCCTAGCCGGGACAGGGGTTACCGTACAGTATTTT. Translation gives CASSLAGTGVTVQYF. Complete variable domain (other parts from reference TRBV7-3 and TRBJ2-3): GAGVSQTPSNKVTEKGKYVELRCDPISGHTALYWYRQSLGQGPEFLIYFQGTGAADDSGLPNDRFFAVRPEGSVSTLKIQRTERGDSAVYLCASSLAGTGVTVQYFGPGTRLTVL.

The chain uses TRBV6-5 and TRBJ1-2; D is perhaps TRBD1 (6 bases). V lost 2 bases to trimming and J lost 3 bases, with 10 bases between them. Germline CDR1 and CDR2: MNHEY and SVGAGI. This CDR3 region has 14 residues. The CDR3 loop reads CASSYRGAHYGYTF. CDR3 nucleotide sequence: TGTGCCAGCAGTTACCGGGGGGCGCACTATGGCTACACCTTC.

The chain uses TRBV20-1 and TRBJ2-3; no reliable D call. Germline V lookup: CDR1 DFQATT, CDR2 SNEGSKA (reference sequence). V was trimmed by 2 bases and J by 0 bases, leaving 6 bases between them. This CDR3 region has 13 residues. The CDR3 nucleotides read TGCAGTGCTAGAAAGGGTAGCACAGATACGCAGTATTTT. Translated: CSARKGSTDTQYF.

This chain uses TRBV11-1 with TRBJ2-3; D not certain. V lost 5 bases and J lost 0, with 9 bases in between. The CDR3 totals 14 residues. Germline V gene data show CDR1 as SGHAT and CDR2 as FQDESV (reference sequence). For the CDR3, the DNA is TGTGCCAGCAGCCCCCGACTGAGCACAGATACGCAGTATTTT. Protein sequence: CASSPRLSTDTQYF.

This clonotype occurred a few times. The chain carries TRBV14 and TRBJ1-2, with 7 bases lining up with TRBD1. After removal of 5 bases from V and 4 bases from J, the junction contained 13 bases not matched to a gene. The germline CDR1 and CDR2 sequences are SGHDN and FVKESK. The CDR3 covers 16 residues. CDR3 residues: CASSKVTGTAVYGYTF. Here the CDR3 DNA reads TGTGCCAGCAGCAAGGTTACTGGGACAGCGGTCTATGGCTACACCTTC.

V gene TRBV6-2 or TRBV6-3 combines with J gene TRBJ2-1; D possibly corresponds to TRBD1 (6 bases). Germline V gene sequence: CDR1 MNHEY, CDR2 SVGEGT. This CDR3 has 17 amino acids. V dropped 2 bases and J dropped 0 bases, with 14 bases sitting between them. In DNA, the CDR3 is TGTGCCAGCAGTTACCCGCCGGACAGATTCTCCTACAATGAGCAGTTCTTC. Translating gives CASSYPPDRFSYNEQFF.

The chain employs TRBV5-1 and TRBJ2-5; 7 nucleotides match TRBD1. Germline loops: CDR1 SGHRS, CDR2 YFSETQ. The length of the CDR3 is 14 residues. Trimming at V came to 4 bases and at J to 5 bases, leaving 8 bases not matched to a gene. CDR3 sequence (DNA): TGCGCCAGCAGCACACAGACAGGGACGGAGACCCAGTACTTC. It encodes CASSTQTGTETQYF.

The rearrangement uses TRBV10-1 and TRBJ1-3, with 7 positions matching TRBD1. With V trimmed by 3 bases and J by 4 bases, 6 bases remained unmatched. Germline V gene sequence: CDR1 WNHNN, CDR2 SYGVQD (reference sequence). This CDR3 has 15 residues. The CDR3 DNA reads as TGCGCCAGCAGTGAACGACAGGGATCGGGAAACACCATATATTTT. Amino acid sequence: CASSERQGSGNTIYF.

V usage is TRBV20-1 and J usage is TRBJ2-6, with D tentatively TRBD2 (6 bases). The CDR3 loop spans 14 amino acids. Germline CDR1 and CDR2: DFQATT and SNEGSKA (reference sequence). The V end was cut by 4 bases, the J end by 3 bases, with 10 bases between. The CDR3 region is CSATPGDGANVLTF. The CDR3 bases are TGCAGTGCTACCCCGGGAGATGGGGCCAACGTCCTGACTTTC.

The chain couples TRBV6-1 to TRBJ2-3; 9 bases agree with TRBD2. Per the germline V gene, CDR1 is MNHNS and CDR2 is SASEGT. This CDR3 region has 14 residues. V trimming: 7 bases; J trimming: 4 bases; junction bases outside the gene matches: 6. CDR3 protein: CASKVGLAPDTQYF. CDR3 nucleotides: TGTGCCAGCAAGGTGGGACTAGCTCCAGATACGCAGTATTTT.

This chain joins TRBV6-2 or TRBV6-3 and TRBJ1-2; D unresolved. Looked up from germline, CDR1 is MNHEY and CDR2 is SVGEGT. The length of the CDR3 is 9 residues. V was pared by 11 bases and J by 1 base, with 2 bases between. CDR3 nucleotides: TGTGCCTGTAACTATGGCTACACCTTC. Translation gives CACNYGYTF.

The chain uses TRBV19 and TRBJ2-4; no clear D gene. From germline, CDR1 is LNHDA and CDR2 SQIVND (reference sequence). Trimming shortened V by 0 bases and J by 0 bases, and 3 bases separated the two germline ends. This CDR3 has 14 amino acids. CDR3 sequence reads: CASSIEGAKNIQYF. The CDR3, as DNA: TGTGCCAGTAGTATAGAGGGAGCCAAAAACATTCAGTACTTC.